This record covers a single T cell receptor (beta chain). Its antigen remains undetermined. Base-call qualities are not available, and no considerably larger clone is one nucleotide away. This entry belongs to a study of blood T cell repertoires in COVID-19 (dated by TCRdb to 2019 to 2021). Background on the whole study: The collaborator samples originated in the United States, Italy and Spain and spanned the acute and convalescent phases of COVID-19. The material from the prospective study consisted of cDNA or gDNA derived from T cells, B-cell-depleted T cells, or PBMCs. Subjects who had been exposed to COVID-19, were actively infected with it, or had recovered from it provided the deeply sampled blood TCRbeta repertoires that made up the dataset. The repertoires were released in a freely available public database intended as a resource for research on the immune response to SARS-CoV-2. Samples came from the ongoing ImmuneRACE study (first 160 participants) plus 1,254 subjects from 6 global collaborators. The sample metadata nearly always contained a de-identified subject ID, COVID-19 status, age in years and sex. Where HLA class I and class II types were available, the types were taken from metadata supplied by the sample provider, not from assay-based typing. Here is what the overall study found, with its caveats: Clinical and demographic metadata were provided uncurated, with the amount varying by source and participant.

The immunoSEQ Assay, a bias-controlled multiplex PCR, was used to amplify TCRbeta CDR3 regions from genomic DNA. From the authors' description of their analysis: The number of nucleated cells in each sample was estimated by amplification of reference gene primers within the assay. To quantify the absolute abundance of each unique TCRbeta CDR3 rearrangement, sequence reads were collapsed and filtered. For each sample, productive Simpson clonality was calculated as the square root of Simpson's diversity index over productive rearrangements. The table was pulled from immuneACCESS by TCRdb, which kept in-frame rearrangements only. Such tables lose some clones; where checked, under half of the loss comes from unresolved V genes, and the rest has no known cause. V and J calls and clone size are those listed in that table; D and trimming were worked out from the DNA. The sample table shows some 150,000 clones, and around 76% are seen once. The ten largest clones capture 8.4% of the sample.

Whole blood was collected in K2EDTA tubes by collaborating institutions according to the institutions' own protocols. For TCRbeta analysis, collaborator samples were shipped as frozen whole blood, as isolated PBMCs, or as DNA extracted from either sample type. The sample was peripheral blood. The origin of this receptor is a woman in her seventies with acute or convalescent COVID-19.

The bases read TGTGCCAGCAGCCCTAGCGGGAGATACTACGAGCAGTACTTC. Its protein product is CASSPSGRYYEQYF. In this chain, TRBV11-2 is recombined with TRBJ2-7, and 10 junction bases match TRBD2. The CDR3 starts with the cysteine, ends with the phenylalanine, and has 14 residues. Solely the CDR3 DNA is kept, with 42 bases framed from the first base. CDR1 SGHAT and CDR2 FQNNGV were looked up in the germline V gene. V ends up 5 bases short and J 3 bases short, with an unmatched junction base count of 4. Joined to the reference TRBV11-2 and TRBJ2-7 proteins, this CDR3 gives the full variable domain: EAGVAQSPRYKIIEKRQSVAFWCNPISGHATLYWYQQILGQGPKLLIQFQNNGVVDDSQLPKDRFSAERLKGVDSTLKIQPAKLEDSAVYLCASSPSGRYYEQYFGPGTRLTVT.